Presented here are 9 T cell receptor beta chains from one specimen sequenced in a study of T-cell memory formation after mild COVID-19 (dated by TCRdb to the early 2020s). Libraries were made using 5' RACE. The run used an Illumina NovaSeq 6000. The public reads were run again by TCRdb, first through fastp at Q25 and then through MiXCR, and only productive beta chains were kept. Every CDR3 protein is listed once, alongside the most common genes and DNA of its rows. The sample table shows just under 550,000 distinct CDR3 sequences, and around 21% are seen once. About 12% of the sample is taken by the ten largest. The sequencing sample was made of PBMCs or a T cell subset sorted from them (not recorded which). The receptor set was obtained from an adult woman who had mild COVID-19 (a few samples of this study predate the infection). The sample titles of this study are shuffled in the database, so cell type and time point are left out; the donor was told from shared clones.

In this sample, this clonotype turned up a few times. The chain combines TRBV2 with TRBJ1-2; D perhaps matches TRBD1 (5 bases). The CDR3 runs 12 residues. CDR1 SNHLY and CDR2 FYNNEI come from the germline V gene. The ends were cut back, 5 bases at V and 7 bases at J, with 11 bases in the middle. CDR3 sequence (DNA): TGTGCCAGCAGTTTCGACAGCGGTGGCTACACCTTC. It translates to CASSFDSGGYTF.

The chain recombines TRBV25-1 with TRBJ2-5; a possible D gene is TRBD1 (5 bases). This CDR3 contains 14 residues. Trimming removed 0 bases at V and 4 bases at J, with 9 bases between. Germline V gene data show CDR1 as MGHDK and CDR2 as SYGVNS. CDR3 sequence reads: CASSEYAGLETQYF. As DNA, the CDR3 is TGTGCCAGCAGTGAATACGCAGGGCTAGAGACCCAGTACTTC.

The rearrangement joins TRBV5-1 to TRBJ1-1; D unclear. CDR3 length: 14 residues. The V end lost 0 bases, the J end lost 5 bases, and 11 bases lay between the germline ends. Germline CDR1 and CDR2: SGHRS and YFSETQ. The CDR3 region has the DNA TGCGCCAGCAGCTTGGCCATGAGTCCTACTGAAGCTTTCTTT. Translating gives CASSLAMSPTEAFF.

The CDR3 sequence: CSMRSSGEKLFF. The CDR3 bases are TGCAGTATGAGGAGTTCAGGCGAAAAACTGTTTTTT. This sequence joins TRBV20-1 and TRBJ1-4; no clear D gene. The V end lost 8 bases, the J end lost 8 bases, and 15 bases lay between the germline ends. The CDR3 extends over 12 amino acids. CDR1 and CDR2 from the germline V gene are DFQATT and SNEGSKA (reference sequence).

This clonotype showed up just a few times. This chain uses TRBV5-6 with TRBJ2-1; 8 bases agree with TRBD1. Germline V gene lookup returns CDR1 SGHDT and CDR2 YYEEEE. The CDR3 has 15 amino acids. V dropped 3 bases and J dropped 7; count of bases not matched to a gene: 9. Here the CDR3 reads CASSSPGGRLNEQFF. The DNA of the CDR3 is TGTGCCAGCAGCTCCCCAGGGGGCCGGTTGAATGAGCAGTTCTTC.

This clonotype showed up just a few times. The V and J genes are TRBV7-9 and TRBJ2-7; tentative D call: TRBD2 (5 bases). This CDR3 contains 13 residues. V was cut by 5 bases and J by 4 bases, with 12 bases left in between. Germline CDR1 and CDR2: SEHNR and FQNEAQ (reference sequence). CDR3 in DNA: TGTGCCAGCAGCCGAACTAGAATGTACGAGCAGTACTTC. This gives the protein CASSRTRMYEQYF.

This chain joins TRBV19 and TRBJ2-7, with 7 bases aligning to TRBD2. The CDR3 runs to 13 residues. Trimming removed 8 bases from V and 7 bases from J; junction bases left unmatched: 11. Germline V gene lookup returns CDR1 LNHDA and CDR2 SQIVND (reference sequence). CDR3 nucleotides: TGTGCCAGTCGGGACTATAACTCTGGGGAGCAGTACTTC. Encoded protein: CASRDYNSGEQYF.

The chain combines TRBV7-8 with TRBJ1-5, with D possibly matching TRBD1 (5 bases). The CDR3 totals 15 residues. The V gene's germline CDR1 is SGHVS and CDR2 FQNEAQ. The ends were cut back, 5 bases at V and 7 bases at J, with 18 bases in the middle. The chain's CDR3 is CASSQGGQGTQPQHF. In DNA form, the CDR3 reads TGTGCCAGCAGCCAGGGCGGGCAGGGAACCCAGCCCCAGCATTTT.

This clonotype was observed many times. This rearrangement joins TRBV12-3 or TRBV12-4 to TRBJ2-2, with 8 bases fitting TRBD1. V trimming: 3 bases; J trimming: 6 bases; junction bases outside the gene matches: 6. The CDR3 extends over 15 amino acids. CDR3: CASSFRQGASGELFF. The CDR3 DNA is TGTGCCAGCAGTTTTCGGCAGGGGGCCTCCGGGGAGCTGTTTTTT.